The clone carrying this T cell receptor (beta chain) was seen more than once but under ten times. This sample is part of a study of blood T cell repertoires in COVID-19. Clones were sequenced by immunoSEQ multiplex PCR, and TCRdb holds only the in-frame ones, with some missing. The table lists approximately 290,000 clones, roughly 87% of them singletons. Germline CDR1 reads LNHNV; CDR2 reads YYDKDF (reference sequence). Trimming removed 5 bases from V and 8 bases from J, with 9 bases in between. The CDR3 spans 11 residues. This receptor was identified in a man aged 18 to 29 with active or convalescent COVID-19. V and J are TRBV15 and TRBJ1-1; possible D gene TRBD1, 5 bases. Sequencing used peripheral blood. CDR3 loop: CATSGTGEAFF. The CDR3 DNA reads as TGTGCCACCAGCGGCACAGGCGAAGCTTTCTTT. The full variable domain, its missing parts supplied by reference TRBV15 and TRBJ1-1, is DAMVIQNPRYQVTQFGKPVTLSCSQTLNHNVMYWYQQKSSQAPKLLFHYYDKDFNNEADTPDNFQSRRPNTSFCFLDIRSPGLGDTAMYLCATSGTGEAFFGQGTRLTVV.